The clone carrying this T cell receptor (beta chain) was observed many times. The data derive from a study of blood T cell repertoires in COVID-19. Unmatched junction bases numbered 1, after V lost 7 bases and J lost 4 bases. Germline CDR1 SNHLY, CDR2 FYNNEI. This CDR3 region has 13 residues. Generated by immunoSEQ multiplex PCR, the TCRdb table keeps only in-frame clones and is missing some. The sample lists fewer than 350,000 clones, about 82% occurring once. The specimen was peripheral blood. The sequence came from a human donor in a cohort sampled during active COVID-19. The chain combines TRBV2 with TRBJ2-1; 10 nucleotides align to TRBD2. The CDR3 sequence: CASTSGGYNEQFF. Written as DNA, the CDR3 is TGTGCCAGCACTAGCGGGGGATACAATGAGCAGTTCTTC.